The 12 T cell receptor beta chains presented below share a single source sample, sequenced in a study of cytomegalovirus exposure and HLA in healthy donors listed by TCRdb under 2017. Library prep was done by the immunoSEQ multiplex PCR assay. For the multiplex PCR, a mixture combining 60 forward primers for TCR Vbeta segments and 13 reverse primers for TCR Jbeta segments was used. Drawn from immuneACCESS, this table holds only the in-frame rearrangements with V and J called that TCRdb kept. Clones are partly lost; checked studies trace under half to an unresolved V gene and leave the rest unexplained. In this sample the table shows 95,000 to 120,000 clones, 65% to 85% of which occur a single time. 5% to 6% of the sample comes from the top ten. The sample taken for sequencing was PBMCs. The receptor source for this set is a woman aged 25 to 45 in good health and CMV-seropositive.

V usage is TRBV6-6 and J usage is TRBJ2-1; possible D gene TRBD2, 5 bases. V was trimmed by 1 base and J by 6 bases, leaving 7 bases between them. The CDR3 consists of 13 residues. The germline V gene has CDR1 MNHNY and CDR2 SVGAGI (reference sequence). The CDR3 spells CASSYYGINEQFF. CDR3 sequence (DNA): TGTGCCAGCAGTTACTACGGGATCAATGAGCAGTTCTTC.

This clone came up once. V gene TRBV5-1 combines with J gene TRBJ2-5; TRBD1 might be the D (6 bases). The last part of the DNA fits TRBJ2-7 better; the J call may be wrong. Germline lookup yields CDR1 SGHRS and CDR2 YFSETQ. The CDR3 extends over 16 amino acids. CDR3 loop: CASSLMTGLTSYEQYF. The DNA of the CDR3 is TGCGCCAGCAGCTTAATGACAGGTCTGACCTCCTACGAGCAGTACTTC.

The rearrangement joins TRBV30 to TRBJ1-6; D perhaps matches TRBD1 (6 bases). V was cut by 0 bases and J by 6 bases, with 9 bases left in between. CDR3 length: 14 residues. Germline lookup yields CDR1 GTSNPN and CDR2 SVGIG (reference sequence). The chain's CDR3 is CAWSVLGGNSPLHF. DNA for the CDR3: TGTGCCTGGAGTGTACTAGGGGGTAATTCACCCCTCCACTTT.

This chain uses TRBV2 with TRBJ1-6; 11 positions match TRBD1. The ends lost 2 bases at V and 10 bases at J; junction bases unmatched: 1. Germline V gives CDR1 SNHLY, CDR2 FYNNEI. CDR3 length: 14 amino acids. This CDR3 reads CASSERTGGSPLHF. The CDR3 DNA reads TGTGCCAGCAGTGAACGGACAGGGGGCTCACCCCTCCACTTT.

This clone has just one count. The CDR3: CAISDQQGANSPLHF. Here the CDR3 DNA reads TGTGCCATCAGTGACCAACAGGGGGCCAATTCACCCCTCCACTTT. V usage is TRBV10-3 and J usage is TRBJ1-6, with 9 nucleotides matching TRBD1. V lost 3 bases and J lost 7; bases outside the gene matches: 4. Germline V gene sequence: CDR1 ENHRY, CDR2 SYGVKD. The CDR3 is made up of 15 amino acids.

The rearrangement joins TRBV27 to TRBJ2-3; the match to TRBD2 covers 7 bases. V shed 5 bases and J 0 bases; nucleotides not matched to a gene: 5. The CDR3 covers 15 residues. CDR1 is MNHEY, CDR2 SMNVEV, per germline (reference sequence). The CDR3 coding sequence is TGTGCCAGCAGTGAATACGGGGGGAGCACAGATACGCAGTATTTT. This sequence encodes CASSEYGGSTDTQYF.

The chain recombines TRBV14 with TRBJ2-7, with a possible D match to TRBD2 (6 bases). Trimming pared 5 bases from V and 5 bases from J, leaving 28 bases between. Germline loops: CDR1 SGHDN, CDR2 FVKESK. The CDR3 spans 18 residues. In nucleotides, the CDR3 is TGTGCCAGCAGCTCCGGAACGGGGGATGCCAATCTCCTAGACGAGCAGTACTTC. This sequence encodes CASSSGTGDANLLDEQYF. Variable domain in full (rest from reference TRBV14 and TRBJ2-7): EAGVTQFPSHSVIEKGQTVTLRCDPISGHDNLYWYRRVMGKEIKFLLHFVKESKQDESGMPNNRFLAERTGGTYSTLKVQPAELEDSGVYFCASSSGTGDANLLDEQYFGPGTRLTVT.

The rearrangement links TRBV6-6 to TRBJ2-7; 7 nucleotides agree with TRBD1. The V segment lost 6 bases and the J segment 2 bases; nucleotides outside the gene matches: 10. There are 15 residues in the CDR3. Germline V lookup: CDR1 MNHNY, CDR2 SVGAGI (reference sequence). The CDR3 loop is CASSLSVGQPYEQYF. The DNA of the CDR3 is TGTGCCAGCAGCCTTTCGGTGGGACAGCCCTACGAGCAGTACTTC.

CDR3 protein: CASSFGAVGGTGELFF. CDR3 nucleotide sequence: TGTGCCAGCAGCTTCGGGGCGGTGGGGGGCACCGGGGAGCTGTTTTTT. V usage is TRBV7-3 and J usage is TRBJ2-2; D possibly corresponds to TRBD2 (6 bases). Germline V gene data show CDR1 as SGHTA and CDR2 as FQGTGA. The CDR3 extends over 16 amino acids. The germline V and J ends were trimmed by 3 bases and 4 bases, with 15 bases remaining between them.

V gene TRBV5-1 combines with J gene TRBJ2-3, with a possible D match to TRBD1 (6 bases). The CDR3 has 16 residues. The germline V gene encodes CDR1 SGHRS and CDR2 YFSETQ. The V end lost 0 bases, the J end lost 2 bases, and 13 bases lay between the germline ends. CDR3 DNA sequence: TGCGCCAGCAGCTTGGAAGGGGACACTGACACAGATACGCAGTATTTT. This gives the protein CASSLEGDTDTDTQYF.

This rearrangement joins TRBV4-1 to TRBJ1-6; D is unresolved. Trimming took off 1 base at V and 10 bases at J, with 5 bases between the two ends. The CDR3 loop spans 12 amino acids. Germline CDR1 reads MGHRA; CDR2 reads YSYEKL. The CDR3, as DNA: TGCGCCAGCAGCCAAGTTTTATCACCCCTCCACTTT. This codes for CASSQVLSPLHF.

This chain links TRBV19 with TRBJ2-1; 13 nucleotides align to TRBD2. Germline-derived CDR1 and CDR2 are LNHDA and SQIVND (reference sequence). The CDR3 has 16 residues. V trimming: 9 bases; J trimming: 8 bases; junction bases outside the gene matches: 13. For the CDR3, the DNA is TGTGCCAGGAACCCAGGACTAGCGGGAGTAATCTATGAGCAGTTCTTC. It encodes CARNPGLAGVIYEQFF.